The 28 T cell receptor beta chains below all came from one sample that was sequenced in a study of T cell responses to AZD1222 COVID-19 vaccine. Profiled with immunoSEQ multiplex PCR; TCRdb holds only in-frame clones, not every one. The table records about 200,000 clones, 93% of them present only once. The starting material was peripheral blood, obtained 28 days after the second AZD1222 dose. These receptors came from an adult who received the AZD1222 COVID-19 vaccine.

This rearrangement joins TRBV12-3 or TRBV12-4 to TRBJ1-2; D ambiguous. The CDR3 spans 12 residues. The V and J ends lost 8 bases and 8 bases respectively, with 15 bases between them. In DNA form, the CDR3 reads TGTGCCAGCGCTCAAGGGCAAGTCGGCTACACCTTC. Translating it yields CASAQGQVGYTF.

The chain links TRBV19 to TRBJ1-2; no clear D. The CDR3 covers 13 residues. V lost 6 bases and J lost 0, with 8 bases in between. Per germline, CDR1 LNHDA and CDR2 SQIVND (reference sequence). The CDR3: CASSYAANYGYTF. CDR3 coding DNA: TGTGCCAGTAGCTATGCCGCTAACTATGGCTACACCTTC.

The gene calls are TRBV2 and TRBJ2-3, with 10 bases fitting TRBD2. This CDR3 is 15 amino acids long. CDR1 is SNHLY, CDR2 FYNNEI, per germline. The junction had 9 bases not matched to a gene; V was cut back by 7 bases and J by 5 bases. The CDR3 DNA sequence: TGTGCCAGCATCTGGAGCGGGGGGGCCGAAGATACGCAGTATTTT. It translates to CASIWSGGAEDTQYF.

The J gene is TRBJ2-3, the V gene TRBV4-1, with D possibly being TRBD2 (5 bases). Germline CDR1 MGHRA, CDR2 YSYEKL. The CDR3 runs to 17 residues. The V end lost 2 bases, the J end lost 1 base, and 16 bases lay between the germline ends. The CDR3 region has the DNA TGCGCCAGCAGCCAAACCCCCGCGAGGGTAGGCACAGATACGCAGTATTTT. Protein product: CASSQTPARVGTDTQYF.

The chain combines TRBV12-3 or TRBV12-4 with TRBJ2-3, with D possibly matching TRBD1 (6 bases). The CDR3 is 11 amino acids. Trimming shortened V by 8 bases and J by 6 bases, and 9 bases separated the two germline ends. In DNA, the CDR3 is TGTGCCAGCCAACAGGGTGATACGCAGTATTTT. It encodes CASQQGDTQYF.

The chain joins TRBV6-6 to TRBJ2-1; a weak D match, TRBD1 (6 bases). Trimming pared 6 bases from V and 0 bases from J, leaving 12 bases between. Germline V gene data show CDR1 as MNHNY and CDR2 as SVGAGI (reference sequence). The CDR3 covers 15 residues. DNA of the CDR3: TGTGCCAGCAGCCTCGACAGGAGCTCCTACAATGAGCAGTTCTTC. The encoded protein is CASSLDRSSYNEQFF.

The V call is TRBV29-1, the J call TRBJ1-4, with D possibly being TRBD1 (5 bases). The V end lost 7 bases, the J end lost 4 bases, and 16 bases lay between the germline ends. Germline loops: CDR1 SQVTM, CDR2 ANQGSEA. CDR3 length: 14 residues. CDR3 amino acids: CSASERGGNEKLFF. In DNA form, the CDR3 reads TGCAGCGCCTCGGAAAGGGGTGGTAATGAAAAACTGTTTTTT. Filled out from reference TRBV29-1 and TRBJ1-4, the complete variable domain reads SAVISQKPSRDICQRGTSLTIQCQVDSQVTMMFWYRQQPGQSLTLIATANQGSEATYESGFVIDKFPISRPNLTFSTLTVSNMSPEDSSIYLCSASERGGNEKLFFGSGTQLSVL.

CDR3 bases: TGTGCCAGTACCGATGTGGAGGGGTTAGAGGTGAACACTGAAGCTTTCTTT. Encoded protein: CASTDVEGLEVNTEAFF. The genes are TRBV19 and TRBJ1-1; TRBD1 might be the D (5 bases). The germline gives CDR1 LNHDA, CDR2 SQIVND (reference sequence). V was clipped by 7 bases and J by 0 bases, with 21 bases between them. The CDR3 has 17 residues.

The J gene is TRBJ2-5, the V gene TRBV7-2; D may be TRBD2 (6 bases). V shed 5 bases and J shed 2 bases, with 15 bases lying between them. The CDR3 is 15 residues long. Germline V gives CDR1 SGHTA, CDR2 FQGNSA. In DNA, the CDR3 is TGTGCCAGCAGCCCACCCGGGGGTCTTCAAGAGACCCAGTACTTC. Protein sequence: CASSPPGGLQETQYF.

V gene TRBV6-4 combines with J gene TRBJ2-5; D unclear. The germline V and J ends were trimmed by 10 bases and 1 base, with 10 bases remaining between them. The CDR3 has 12 residues. The germline V gene encodes CDR1 MRHNA and CDR2 SNTAGT. The DNA of the CDR3 is TGTGCCAAGTCCAACCTCCAAGAGACCCAGTACTTC. It translates to CAKSNLQETQYF.

This rearrangement joins TRBV9 to TRBJ2-2; 7 nucleotides align to TRBD1. This CDR3 spans 15 amino acids. Losses at the gene ends were 4 bases for V and 7 bases for J; bases not matched to a gene: 10. Per the germline V gene, CDR1 is SGDLS and CDR2 is YYNGEE. The CDR3 DNA is TGTGCCAGCAGCAAACGACAGGGAGAAAACGGGGAGCTGTTTTTT. Amino acids: CASSKRQGENGELFF.

V and J are TRBV27 and TRBJ1-2; possible D gene TRBD1, 5 bases. Trimming removed 5 bases from V and 7 bases from J, with 11 bases in between. The CDR3 extends over 12 amino acids. CDR1 and CDR2 (germline): MNHEY, SMNVEV (reference sequence). CDR3 amino acids: CASSPDSFGYTF. The CDR3 coding sequence is TGTGCCAGCAGTCCCGACAGTTTTGGCTACACCTTC.

The chain couples TRBV15 to TRBJ1-2, with D possibly matching TRBD1 (5 bases). Trimming stripped 5 bases from V and 5 bases from J, with 21 bases between. Germline CDR1 reads LNHNV; CDR2 reads YYDKDF (reference sequence). This CDR3 has 16 residues. This CDR3 reads CATSRRGDRSRYGYTF. CDR3 nucleotides: TGTGCCACCAGCCGGAGGGGCGACAGATCGAGATATGGCTACACCTTC.

V is TRBV29-1 and J is TRBJ2-6; D is undetermined. The CDR3 is 13 amino acids. Trimming pared 7 bases from V and 0 bases from J, leaving 7 bases between. Germline V gene sequence: CDR1 SQVTM, CDR2 ANQGSEA. The DNA of the CDR3 is TGCAGCGCTTGGGTCTCTGGGGCCAACGTCCTGACTTTC. Protein product: CSAWVSGANVLTF.

The chain is built from TRBV18 and TRBJ1-4; D is unclear. Germline values: CDR1 KGHSH, CDR2 LQKENI. Trimming removed 3 bases at V and 8 bases at J, with 10 bases between. This CDR3 has 13 residues. The CDR3 sequence is CASSPGRREKLFF. The CDR3 nucleotides read TGTGCCAGCTCACCGGGCCGGAGGGAAAAACTGTTTTTT.

This chain links TRBV12-3 or TRBV12-4 with TRBJ2-1; D uncertain. The CDR3 length is 13 residues. V gave up 3 bases and J gave up 10 bases, with 13 bases separating them. The CDR3 coding sequence is TGTGCCAGCAGTTTCCCACCCATCCCGGAGCAGTTCTTC. As protein: CASSFPPIPEQFF.

The J gene is TRBJ2-3, the V gene TRBV7-8, with D tentatively TRBD1 or TRBD2 (5 bases each). The CDR3 is 17 amino acids. The V and J ends lost 1 base and 2 bases respectively, with 16 bases between them. From germline, CDR1 is SGHVS and CDR2 FQNEAQ. CDR3 sequence reads: CASSLVGAGILTDTQYF. CDR3 bases: TGTGCCAGCAGCTTAGTCGGGGCAGGGATACTCACAGATACGCAGTATTTT.

This clone was detected only once. This rearrangement joins TRBV6-4 to TRBJ1-2, with 7 bases matching TRBD1. The junction had 2 bases not matched to a gene; V was cut back by 0 bases and J by 4 bases. The CDR3 covers 14 residues. Germline values: CDR1 MRHNA, CDR2 SNTAGT. CDR3 residues: CASSDSRQGYGYTF. The CDR3 DNA reads TGTGCCAGCAGTGACTCACGACAGGGCTATGGCTACACCTTC.

As to this clone: This same CDR3 is encoded by further DNA sequences in the sample. The chain links TRBV30 to TRBJ1-5, with D maybe TRBD1 (5 bases). Trimming took 0 bases from V and 0 from J, leaving 15 bases between them. Germline-derived CDR1 and CDR2 are GTSNPN and SVGIG (reference sequence). The CDR3 totals 17 residues. Here the CDR3 reads CAWSVRGTVYSNQPQHF. The CDR3 nucleotides read TGTGCCTGGAGTGTACGAGGGACGGTCTATAGCAATCAGCCCCAGCATTTT.

V is TRBV4-2 and J is TRBJ1-2, with D possibly TRBD1 on 6 matching bases. Per germline, CDR1 LGHNA and CDR2 YNFKEQ. The CDR3 has 18 amino acids. The germline V and J ends were trimmed by 3 bases and 0 bases, with 20 bases remaining between them. CDR3 region: CASSQESPGTTTNYGYTF. The CDR3 DNA is TGTGCCAGCAGCCAGGAATCTCCCGGGACAACTACTAACTATGGCTACACCTTC.

The chain links TRBV6-6 to TRBJ1-6, with D hard to call. V was trimmed by 8 bases and J by 0 bases, leaving 14 bases between them. Per the germline V gene, CDR1 is MNHNY and CDR2 is SVGAGI (reference sequence). The CDR3 length is 16 residues. The CDR3 nucleotides are TGTGCCAGCGGTCGAGAGGGAAGCTCCTATAATTCACCCCTCCACTTT. This sequence encodes CASGREGSSYNSPLHF.

The chain uses TRBV28 and TRBJ1-5, with a possible D match to TRBD1 (6 bases). V lost 2 bases to trimming and J lost 7 bases, with 6 bases between them. The germline V gene has CDR1 MDHEN and CDR2 SYDVKM. The CDR3 covers 12 residues. CDR3 sequence: CASSLQGQPQHF. CDR3 coding DNA: TGTGCCAGCAGTTTACAGGGGCAGCCCCAGCATTTT. Full variable domain (rest looked up from reference TRBV28 and TRBJ1-5): DVKVTQSSRYLVKRTGEKVFLECVQDMDHENMFWYRQDPGLGLRLIYFSYDVKMKEKGDIPEGYSVSREKKERFSLILESASTNQTSMYLCASSLQGQPQHFGDGTRLSIL.

V and J are TRBV19 and TRBJ1-1, with TRBD1 matching over 12 bases. Germline-derived CDR1 and CDR2 are LNHDA and SQIVND (reference sequence). This CDR3 has 15 residues. J was trimmed by 5 bases and V by 4 bases; bases with no gene match: 5. DNA for the CDR3: TGTGCCAGTAGTACCGGGACAGGGGGCCGGACTGAAGCTTTCTTT. Protein sequence: CASSTGTGGRTEAFF.

The chain recombines TRBV10-3 with TRBJ1-1; TRBD1 agrees at 8 bases. This CDR3 contains 13 residues. V lost 7 bases, J lost 11 bases, and 12 bases stayed unmatched. Germline V gives CDR1 ENHRY, CDR2 SYGVKD. DNA of the CDR3: TGTGCCATCAAGAACGACCAGGGGGCTGGCGCTTTCTTT. Its protein product is CAIKNDQGAGAFF.

This chain links TRBV18 with TRBJ2-1; 10 nucleotides agree with TRBD2. Losses at the gene ends were 1 base for V and 0 bases for J; bases not matched to a gene: 6. The CDR3 loop spans 18 amino acids. Per germline, CDR1 KGHSH and CDR2 LQKENI. DNA for the CDR3: TGTGCCAGCTCACCACGAGATAGCGGGGGGAGCTCCTACAATGAGCAGTTCTTC. Translation: CASSPRDSGGSSYNEQFF.

This clone was observed a single time. The rearrangement links TRBV3-1 (or the pseudogene TRBV3-2) to TRBJ1-5, with D unresolved. Trimming took off 1 base at V and 0 bases at J, with 7 bases between the two ends. Germline-derived CDR1 and CDR2 are LGHDT and YNNKEL (reference sequence). The CDR3 loop spans 15 amino acids. CDR3 coding DNA: TGTGCCAGCAGCCAAGGACGGTCTAGCAATCAGCCCCAGCATTTT. This translates into CASSQGRSSNQPQHF.

V gene TRBV21-1 combines with J gene TRBJ1-2. TRBV21-1 is a pseudogene segment. The CDR3 contains 16 residues. The CDR3: CASSPGSREGAYGYTF. In nucleotides, the CDR3 is TGTGCCAGCAGCCCCGGGTCCAGGGAGGGGGCCTATGGCTACACCTTC.

The V gene is TRBV2, the J gene TRBJ1-4; no clear D gene. The CDR3 runs 14 residues. Germline assignment: CDR1 SNHLY and CDR2 FYNNEI. The V gene lost 6 bases and the J gene lost 0 bases, with 8 bases spanning the gap. CDR3 nucleotide sequence: TGTGCCAGCAGGGGTCCCCCAACTAATGAAAAACTGTTTTTT. Protein: CASRGPPTNEKLFF.